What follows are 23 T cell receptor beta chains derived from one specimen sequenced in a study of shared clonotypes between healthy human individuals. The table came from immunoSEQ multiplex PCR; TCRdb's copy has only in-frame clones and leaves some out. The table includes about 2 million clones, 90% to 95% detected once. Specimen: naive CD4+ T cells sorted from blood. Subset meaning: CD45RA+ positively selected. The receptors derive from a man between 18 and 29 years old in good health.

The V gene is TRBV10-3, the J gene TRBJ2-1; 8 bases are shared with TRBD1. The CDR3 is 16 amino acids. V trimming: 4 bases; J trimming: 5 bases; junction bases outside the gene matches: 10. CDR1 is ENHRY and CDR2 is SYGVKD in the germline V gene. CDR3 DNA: TGTGCCATCAGTGTGGGGGACAGGCTATTAGACAATGAGCAGTTCTTC. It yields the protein CAISVGDRLLDNEQFF.

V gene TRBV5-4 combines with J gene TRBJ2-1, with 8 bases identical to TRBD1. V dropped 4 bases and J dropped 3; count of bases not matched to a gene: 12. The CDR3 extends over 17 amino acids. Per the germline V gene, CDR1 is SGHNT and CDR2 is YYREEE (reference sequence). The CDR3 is CASSPLGVGQGYNEQFF. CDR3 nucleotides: TGTGCCAGCAGCCCCCTGGGAGTCGGACAGGGCTACAATGAGCAGTTCTTC.

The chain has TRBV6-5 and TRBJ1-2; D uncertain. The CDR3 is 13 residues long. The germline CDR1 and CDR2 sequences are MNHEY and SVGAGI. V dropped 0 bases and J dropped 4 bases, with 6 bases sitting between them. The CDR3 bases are TGTGCCAGCAGTTACTCCAACACCTATGGCTACACCTTC. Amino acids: CASSYSNTYGYTF.

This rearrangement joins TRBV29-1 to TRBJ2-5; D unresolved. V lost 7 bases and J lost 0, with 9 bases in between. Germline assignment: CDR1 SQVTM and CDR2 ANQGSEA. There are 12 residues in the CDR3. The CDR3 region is CSAGSYQETQYF. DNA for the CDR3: TGCAGCGCAGGAAGTTACCAAGAGACCCAGTACTTC.

The CDR3 DNA is TGTGCCAGTATGCGGGGCACGGCTTTCTTT. This sequence encodes CASMRGTAFF. V usage is TRBV19 and J usage is TRBJ1-1; maybe TRBD1 (5 bases). CDR3 length equals 10 residues. Trimming took off 7 bases at V and 11 bases at J, with 11 bases between the two ends. Germline values: CDR1 LNHDA, CDR2 SQIVND (reference sequence).

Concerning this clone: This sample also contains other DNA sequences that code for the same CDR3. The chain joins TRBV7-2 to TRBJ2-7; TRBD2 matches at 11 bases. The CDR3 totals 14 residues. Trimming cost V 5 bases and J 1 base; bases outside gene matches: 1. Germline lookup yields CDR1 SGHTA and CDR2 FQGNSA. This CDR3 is CASSRTSGSYEQYF. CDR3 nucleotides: TGTGCCAGCAGCAGGACTAGCGGGTCCTACGAGCAGTACTTC.

CDR3 nucleotides: TGTGCCAGCAGCGAGGCACAGGGGATCTTCTACGGGCAGTATTTT. Translation gives CASSEAQGIFYGQYF. This chain uses TRBV7-8 with TRBJ2-3, with 7 positions matching TRBD1. J lost 11 bases, V lost 5 bases, and 16 bases had no gene match. CDR1 SGHVS and CDR2 FQNEAQ come from the germline V gene. There are 15 residues in the CDR3.

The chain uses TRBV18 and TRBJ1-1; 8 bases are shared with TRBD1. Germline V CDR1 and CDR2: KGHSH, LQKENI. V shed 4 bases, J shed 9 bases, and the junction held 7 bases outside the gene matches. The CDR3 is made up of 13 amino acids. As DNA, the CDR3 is TGTGCCAGCTCACTAAAGACAGGGGCAAAAGCTTTCTTT. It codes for CASSLKTGAKAFF.

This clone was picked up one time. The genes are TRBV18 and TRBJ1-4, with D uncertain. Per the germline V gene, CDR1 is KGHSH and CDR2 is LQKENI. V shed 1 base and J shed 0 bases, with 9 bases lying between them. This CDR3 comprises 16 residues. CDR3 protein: CASSPQGGATNEKLFF. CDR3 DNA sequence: TGTGCCAGCTCACCACAGGGAGGTGCAACTAATGAAAAACTGTTTTTT. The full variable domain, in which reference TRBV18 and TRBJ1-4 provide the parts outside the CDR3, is NAGVMQNPRHLVRRRGQEARLRCSPMKGHSHVYWYRQLPEEGLKFMVYLQKENIIDESGMPKERFSAEFPKEGPSILRIQQVVRGDSAAYFCASSPQGGATNEKLFFGSGTQLSVL.

CDR3 in DNA: TGTGCCAGCAGTGATTGGCGGCTCACAGATACGCAGTATTTT. It translates to CASSDWRLTDTQYF. This chain connects TRBV2 to TRBJ2-3; D unclear. Germline values: CDR1 SNHLY, CDR2 FYNNEI. Trimming left V 3 bases short and J 2 bases short, with 9 bases between. CDR3 length: 14 residues.

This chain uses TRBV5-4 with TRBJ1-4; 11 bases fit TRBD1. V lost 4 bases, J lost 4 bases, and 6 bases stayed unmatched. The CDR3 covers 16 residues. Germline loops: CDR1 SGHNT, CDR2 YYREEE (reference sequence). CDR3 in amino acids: CASSGQGAVGNEKLFF. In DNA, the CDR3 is TGTGCCAGCAGCGGACAGGGGGCGGTCGGTAATGAAAAACTGTTTTTT.

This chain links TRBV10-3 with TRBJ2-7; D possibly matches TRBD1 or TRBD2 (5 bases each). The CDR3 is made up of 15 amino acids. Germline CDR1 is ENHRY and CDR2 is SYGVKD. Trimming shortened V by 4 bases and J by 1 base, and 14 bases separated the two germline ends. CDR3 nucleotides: TGTGCCATCAGTGGAGCCGGGGCCTCTTCCTACGAGCAGTACTTC. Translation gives CAISGAGASSYEQYF.

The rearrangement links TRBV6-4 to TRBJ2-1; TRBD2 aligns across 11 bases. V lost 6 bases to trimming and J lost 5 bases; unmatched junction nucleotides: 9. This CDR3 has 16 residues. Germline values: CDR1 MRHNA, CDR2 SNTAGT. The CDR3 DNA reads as TGTGCCAGCAGCGTCGGGGGGACTAGCGGAAACAATGAGCAGTTCTTC. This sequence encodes CASSVGGTSGNNEQFF.

The CDR3 is CASRLTGGTGELFF. Here the CDR3 DNA reads TGTGCCAGCAGATTGACAGGGGGCACCGGGGAGCTGTTTTTT. V and J are TRBV7-8 and TRBJ2-2, with 9 bases that match TRBD1. The CDR3 is 14 residues long. The V segment lost 6 bases and the J segment 4 bases; nucleotides outside the gene matches: 3. Germline V gene sequence: CDR1 SGHVS, CDR2 FQNEAQ.

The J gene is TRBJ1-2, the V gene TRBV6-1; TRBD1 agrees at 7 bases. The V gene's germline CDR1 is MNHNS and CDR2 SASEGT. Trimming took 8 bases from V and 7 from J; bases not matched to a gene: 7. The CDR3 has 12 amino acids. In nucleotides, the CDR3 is TGTGCCAGCGCGGGACAGTCAATTGGCTACACCTTC. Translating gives CASAGQSIGYTF.

The DNA of the CDR3 is TGTGCCAGCAGCTTAGGCGGGACAGGGCCCTATGGCTACACCTTC. This gives the protein CASSLGGTGPYGYTF. V gene TRBV7-9 combines with J gene TRBJ1-2; 9 nucleotides agree with TRBD1. After removal of 1 base from V and 4 bases from J, the junction contained 4 bases not matched to a gene. Germline V gene sequence: CDR1 SEHNR, CDR2 FQNEAQ (reference sequence). The CDR3 is 15 amino acids.

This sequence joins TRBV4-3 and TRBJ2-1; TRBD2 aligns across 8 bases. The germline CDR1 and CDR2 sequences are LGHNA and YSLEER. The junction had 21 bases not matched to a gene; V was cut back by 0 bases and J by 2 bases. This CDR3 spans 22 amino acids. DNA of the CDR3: TGCGCCAGCAGCCAAGAGTGGGTTAAACTAGCGGAGATCCGCCATACCTACAATGAGCAGTTCTTC. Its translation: CASSQEWVKLAEIRHTYNEQFF.

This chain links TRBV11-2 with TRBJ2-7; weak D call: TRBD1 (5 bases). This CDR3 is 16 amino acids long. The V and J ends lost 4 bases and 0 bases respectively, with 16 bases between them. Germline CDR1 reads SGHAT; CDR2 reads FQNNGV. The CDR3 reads CASSSLGADLSYEQYF. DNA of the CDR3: TGTGCCAGCAGCTCTCTAGGGGCCGATCTCTCCTACGAGCAGTACTTC.

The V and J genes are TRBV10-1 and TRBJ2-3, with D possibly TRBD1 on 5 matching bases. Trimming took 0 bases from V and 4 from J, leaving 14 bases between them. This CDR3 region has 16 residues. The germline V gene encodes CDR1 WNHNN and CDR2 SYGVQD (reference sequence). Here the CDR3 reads CASSESPGLKSDTQYF. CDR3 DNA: TGCGCCAGCAGTGAGTCGCCAGGGTTAAAATCAGATACGCAGTATTTT.

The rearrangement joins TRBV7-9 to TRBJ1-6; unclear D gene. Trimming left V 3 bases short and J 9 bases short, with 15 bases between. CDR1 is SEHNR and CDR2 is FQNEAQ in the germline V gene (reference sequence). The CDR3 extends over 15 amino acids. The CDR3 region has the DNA TGTGCCAGCAGCTTCGGGTCCGTGCGCGGTTCACCCCTCCACTTT. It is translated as CASSFGSVRGSPLHF.

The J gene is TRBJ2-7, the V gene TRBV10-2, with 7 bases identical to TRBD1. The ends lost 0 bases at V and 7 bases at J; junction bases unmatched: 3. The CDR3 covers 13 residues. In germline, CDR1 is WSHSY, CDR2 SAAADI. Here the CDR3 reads CASSESGRGEQYF. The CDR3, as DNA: TGCGCCAGCAGTGAGTCCGGCAGGGGGGAGCAGTACTTC.

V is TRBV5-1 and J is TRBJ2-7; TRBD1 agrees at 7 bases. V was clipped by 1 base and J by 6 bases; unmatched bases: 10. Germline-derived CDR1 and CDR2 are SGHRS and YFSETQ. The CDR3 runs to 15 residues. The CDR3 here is CASSLRGQSVTEQYF. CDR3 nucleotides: TGCGCCAGCAGCTTGCGGGGACAGTCAGTTACCGAGCAGTACTTC.

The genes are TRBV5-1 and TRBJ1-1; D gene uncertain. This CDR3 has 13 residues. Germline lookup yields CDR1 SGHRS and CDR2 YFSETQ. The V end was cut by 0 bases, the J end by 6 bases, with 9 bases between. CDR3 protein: CASSLVGSAEAFF. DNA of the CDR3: TGCGCCAGCAGCTTGGTTGGTTCAGCTGAAGCTTTCTTT.